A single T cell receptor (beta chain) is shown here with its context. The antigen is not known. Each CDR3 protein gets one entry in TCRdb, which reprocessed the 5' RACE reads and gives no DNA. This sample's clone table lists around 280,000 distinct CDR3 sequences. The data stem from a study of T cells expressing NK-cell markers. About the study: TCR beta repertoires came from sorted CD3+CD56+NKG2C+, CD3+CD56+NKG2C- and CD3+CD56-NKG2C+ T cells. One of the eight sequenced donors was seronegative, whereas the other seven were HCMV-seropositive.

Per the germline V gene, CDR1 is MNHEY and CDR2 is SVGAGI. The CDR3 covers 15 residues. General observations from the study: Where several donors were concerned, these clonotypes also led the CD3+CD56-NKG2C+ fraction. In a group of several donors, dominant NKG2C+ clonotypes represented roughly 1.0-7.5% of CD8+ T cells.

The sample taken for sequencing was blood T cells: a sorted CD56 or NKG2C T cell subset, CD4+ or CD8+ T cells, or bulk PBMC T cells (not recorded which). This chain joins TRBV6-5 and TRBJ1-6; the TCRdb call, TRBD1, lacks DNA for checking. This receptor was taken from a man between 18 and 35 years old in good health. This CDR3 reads CASSPRLGLNSPLHF.